This T cell receptor (beta chain) appears in the sequencing data of a study of T cells in localized non-small cell lung cancer (dated by TCRdb to between 2020 and 2021). Broadly, across the study: Comparing tumors with uninvolved tumor-adjacent lungs, the study looked at the T cell repertoires of over 200 patients with early-stage NSCLC. The cohort consisted of about 240 treatment-naive NSCLC patients whose localized lung tumors had been resected. NSCLC patients had a mean age of around 66 years, and 129 were male and 107 female. Beyond this particular receptor, the publication reports: Of the top 100 tumor clones, a median of 57 were detected in paired uninvolved adjacent lung; under 35 were also among that lung's top 100. Uninvolved tumor-adjacent lung showed the highest T cell clonality, higher than tumor, which suggests more focused antigenic responses in the adjacent lung. Higher blood T cell density associated with longer overall survival, while higher adjacent-lung clonality associated with shorter survival. Because the study design was exploratory, TCR variables were selected using unadjusted p-values without false-discovery rate correction. Multi-region tumor sequencing was not performed, so intratumor heterogeneity could not be excluded.

At the junction V is shortened by 2 bases and J by 8 bases; bases outside the gene matches: 11. CDR1 and CDR2 are drawn from the germline V gene: MNHEY, SVGAGI. The CDR3 sequence holds 15 residues, the cysteine and phenylalanine included. The CDR3 DNA has 45 bases and is translated from base 1. At diagnosis, tumor, uninvolved tumor-adjacent lung and peripheral blood were collected and then preserved as a mix of FFPE and fresh-frozen material. For TCR repertoire profiling, blood samples were analyzed as peripheral blood mononuclear cells. Remarks on this clone: Its target antigen remains unknown. No much larger clone exists at a distance of one base, and base qualities are not known.

The immunoSEQ Assay was used to sequence TCR beta CDR3 regions from DNA. The study's processing was this. To compute T cell density, TCR beta template counts were normalized to usable DNA, which was estimated by amplifying housekeeping genes. Richness was estimated using the preseqR package, with extrapolation to 400,000 templates for PBMC samples and to 120,000 templates for tissue samples. Clonality was calculated as one minus Pielou's evenness. Differential abundance testing on productive amino-acid clonotypes, with a minimum total count of 5 and an alpha of 0.1, was used to identify tissue-enriched TCRs. Repertoire overlap between compartments was quantified with the Jaccard Index and Morisita Overlap Index. GLIPH grouped TCR beta CDR3s together with public tetramer-defined viral CDR3s, and a viral motif had to include at least three viral sequences and also show V-gene enrichment. The immuneACCESS repertoire file appears here via TCRdb, limited to in-frame rearrangements. These files lack a portion of the clones; in checked studies, under half of the deficit traces to unresolved V genes, and the cause of the others is not known. V and J calls and clone size are given by that table; D and trimming were obtained from the DNA. The sample has approximately 30,000 clones on record, about 78% of them singletons. About 40% of the sample comes from the top ten.

Sequenced material: peripheral blood, taken before any cancer treatment. The sequence came from a male donor at least 60 years old with stage II squamous cell lung carcinoma. This sequence uses TRBV6-5 and TRBJ1-2, with 7 middle bases fitting TRBD1. The CDR3 reads as follows: CASSYDAQGMRGYTF. The DNA sequence is TGTGCCAGCAGTTACGATGCACAGGGGATGAGGGGCTACACCTTC.